This T cell receptor beta chain was sequenced for a study of cytomegalovirus exposure and HLA in healthy donors. Study in general: Some 85 million unique TCRs from HLA-typed donors were held in an early data release. The study's findings and limits: Earlier analysis found most TCR beta V segments productive about 87% or about 30% of the time. One variant, a missense change in DCLRE1C, was linked in a later analysis to TCR beta V- and J-gene trimming. The authors listed 180 or so TCR beta chains as cytomegalovirus-associated.

From germline, CDR1 is SEHNR and CDR2 FQNEAQ (reference sequence). CDR3 length: 16 residues. Trimming removed 5 bases from V and 5 bases from J; junction bases left unmatched: 13. PCR was performed using 60 Vbeta and 13 Jbeta primers. Only in-frame clones appear in the TCRdb table, and some are missing; sequencing was by immunoSEQ multiplex PCR. The repertoire holds over 150,000 clones, approximately 80% seen once, with about 2.7% in the top ten. Of note for this clone: Its antigen remains unidentified.

The genes are TRBV7-9 and TRBJ2-7; 9 bases are shared with TRBD1. This sequence originates from a woman in her twenties or thirties in good health and CMV-seronegative. The sequencing sample was made of PBMCs. CDR3 bases: TGTGCCAGCAGCAGATCGTGGGACAGGGAGAGGAACGAGCAGTACTTC. It specifies CASSRSWDRERNEQYF. Supplemented by reference TRBV7-9 and TRBJ2-7, the full variable domain reads DTGVSQNPRHKITKRGQNVTFRCDPISEHNRLYWYRQTLGQGPEFLTYFQNEAQLEKSRLLSDRFSAERPKGSFSTLEIQRTEQGDSAMYLCASSRSWDRERNEQYFGPGTRLTVT.